This T cell receptor beta chain comes out of a study of blood T cell repertoires in COVID-19. Some clones are missing from TCRdb's copy, which holds only in-frame ones; the method was immunoSEQ multiplex PCR. In the table there are fewer than 350,000 clones, 85% of which are singletons. The sequencing sample was made of PBMCs or T cells enriched from blood (not recorded which). The origin of this receptor is a woman in her 50s who had recovered from COVID-19.

The CDR3 bases are TGTGCCAGCAGCTTAACGACAGGGTCTGGAAACACCATATATTTT. This sequence encodes CASSLTTGSGNTIYF. The V and J genes are TRBV7-9 and TRBJ1-3, with 7 bases aligning to TRBD1. This CDR3 spans 15 amino acids. With 2 bases clipped from V and 1 base from J, the junction kept 2 bases outside the gene matches. Germline CDR1 SEHNR, CDR2 FQNEAQ (reference sequence).